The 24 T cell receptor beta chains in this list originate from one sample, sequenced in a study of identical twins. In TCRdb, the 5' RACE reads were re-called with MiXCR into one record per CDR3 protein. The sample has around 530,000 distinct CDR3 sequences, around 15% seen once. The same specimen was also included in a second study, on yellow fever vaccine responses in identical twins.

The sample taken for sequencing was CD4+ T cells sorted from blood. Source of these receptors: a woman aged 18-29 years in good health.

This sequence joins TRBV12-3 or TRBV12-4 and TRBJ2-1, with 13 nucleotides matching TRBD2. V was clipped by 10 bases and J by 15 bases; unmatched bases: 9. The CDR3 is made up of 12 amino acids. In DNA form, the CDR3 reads TGTGCCAACAGCCTGGGACTAGCGGGACTGTTCTTC. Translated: CANSLGLAGLFF.

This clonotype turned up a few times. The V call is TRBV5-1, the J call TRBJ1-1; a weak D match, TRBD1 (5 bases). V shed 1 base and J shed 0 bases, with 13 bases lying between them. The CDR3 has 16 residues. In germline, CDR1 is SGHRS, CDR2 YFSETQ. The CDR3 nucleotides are TGCGCCAGCAGCTTGTCTGGGGCGGGGGTGAACACTGAAGCTTTCTTT. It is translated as CASSLSGAGVNTEAFF.

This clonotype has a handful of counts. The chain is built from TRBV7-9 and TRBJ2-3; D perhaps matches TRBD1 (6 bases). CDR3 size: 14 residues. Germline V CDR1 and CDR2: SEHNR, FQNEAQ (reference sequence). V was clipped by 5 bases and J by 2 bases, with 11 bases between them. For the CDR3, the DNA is TGTGCCAGCAGCCGGACAGAGTACACAGATACGCAGTATTTT. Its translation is CASSRTEYTDTQYF.

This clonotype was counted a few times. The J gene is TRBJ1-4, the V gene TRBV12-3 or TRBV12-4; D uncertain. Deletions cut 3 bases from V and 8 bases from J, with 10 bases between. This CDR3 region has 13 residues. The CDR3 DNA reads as TGTGCCAGCAGTTTGGGAACGGTCGAAAAACTGTTTTTT. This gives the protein CASSLGTVEKLFF.

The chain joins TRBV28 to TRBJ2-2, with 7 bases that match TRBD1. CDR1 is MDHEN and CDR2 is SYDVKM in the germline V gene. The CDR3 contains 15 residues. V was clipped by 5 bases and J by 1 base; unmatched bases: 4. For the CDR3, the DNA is TGTGCCAGCAGTGTGACAGGGAGGAACACCGGGGAGCTGTTTTTT. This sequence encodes CASSVTGRNTGELFF. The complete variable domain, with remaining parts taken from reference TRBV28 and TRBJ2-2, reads DVKVTQSSRYLVKRTGEKVFLECVQDMDHENMFWYRQDPGLGLRLIYFSYDVKMKEKGDIPEGYSVSREKKERFSLILESASTNQTSMYLCASSVTGRNTGELFFGEGSRLTVL.

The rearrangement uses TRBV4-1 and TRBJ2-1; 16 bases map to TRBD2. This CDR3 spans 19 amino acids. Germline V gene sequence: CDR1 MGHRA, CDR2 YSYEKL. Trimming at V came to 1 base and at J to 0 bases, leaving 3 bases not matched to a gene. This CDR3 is CASSQGGLAGGISYNEQFF. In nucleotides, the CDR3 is TGCGCCAGCAGCCAAGGGGGACTAGCGGGGGGGATCTCCTACAATGAGCAGTTCTTC.

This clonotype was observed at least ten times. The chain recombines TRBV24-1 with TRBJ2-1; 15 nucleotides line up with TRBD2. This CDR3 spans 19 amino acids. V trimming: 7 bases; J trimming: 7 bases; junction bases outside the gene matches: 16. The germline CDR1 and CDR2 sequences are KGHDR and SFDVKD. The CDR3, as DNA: TGTGCCACCAGAGGGAATGGACTAGCGGGAGGGCGGAGCGGAAATGAGCAGTTCTTC. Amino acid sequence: CATRGNGLAGGRSGNEQFF.

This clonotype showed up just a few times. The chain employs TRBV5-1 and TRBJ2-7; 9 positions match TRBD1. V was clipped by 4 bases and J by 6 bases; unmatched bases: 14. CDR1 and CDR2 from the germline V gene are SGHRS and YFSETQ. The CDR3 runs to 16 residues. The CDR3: CASSPLSGQGLGEQYF. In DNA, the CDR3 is TGCGCCAGCAGCCCGTTATCGGGACAGGGTCTTGGCGAGCAGTACTTC.

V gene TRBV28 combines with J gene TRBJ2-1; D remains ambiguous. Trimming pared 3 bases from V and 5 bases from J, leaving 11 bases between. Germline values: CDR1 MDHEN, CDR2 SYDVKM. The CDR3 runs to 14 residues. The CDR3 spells CASSFSGVDNEQFF. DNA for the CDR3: TGTGCCAGCAGTTTTAGTGGGGTCGACAATGAGCAGTTCTTC.

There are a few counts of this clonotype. This chain's CDR3 is CASSPSGFGGTDTQYF. CDR3 bases: TGTGCCAGCAGCCCCTCGGGGTTCGGGGGTACAGATACGCAGTATTTT. The chain carries TRBV11-1 and TRBJ2-3; a possible D gene is TRBD2 (6 bases). V was shortened by 5 bases and J by 3 bases, with 18 bases between the two germline ends. Germline values: CDR1 SGHAT, CDR2 FQDESV (reference sequence). This CDR3 spans 16 amino acids.

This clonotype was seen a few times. The CDR3 coding sequence is TGCGCCAGCACCAATCCGACCACCTCCTCCTACAATGAGCAGTTCTTC. This gives the protein CASTNPTTSSYNEQFF. J is TRBJ2-1 and V is TRBV5-1; D is ambiguous. Germline-derived CDR1 and CDR2 are SGHRS and YFSETQ. V lost 6 bases to trimming and J lost 0 bases, with 16 bases between them. The length of the CDR3 is 16 residues.

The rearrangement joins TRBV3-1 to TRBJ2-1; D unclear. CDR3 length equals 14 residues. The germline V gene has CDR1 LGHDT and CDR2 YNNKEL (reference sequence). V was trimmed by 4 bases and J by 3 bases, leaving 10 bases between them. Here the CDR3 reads CASSLLSDYNEQFF. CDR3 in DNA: TGTGCCAGCAGCCTACTATCGGACTACAATGAGCAGTTCTTC.

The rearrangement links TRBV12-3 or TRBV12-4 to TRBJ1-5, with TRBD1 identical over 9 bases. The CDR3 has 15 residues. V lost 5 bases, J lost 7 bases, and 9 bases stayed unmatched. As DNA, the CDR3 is TGTGCCAGCAGTCTACAGACAGGGGGGGAGCAGCCCCAGCATTTT. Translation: CASSLQTGGEQPQHF.

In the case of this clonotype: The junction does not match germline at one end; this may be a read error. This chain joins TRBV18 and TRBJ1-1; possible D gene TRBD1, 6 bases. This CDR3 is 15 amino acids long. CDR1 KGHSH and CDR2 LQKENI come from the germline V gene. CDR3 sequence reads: CASSPRGGPNAEAFF. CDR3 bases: TGTGCCAGCTCACCTCGTGGGGGGCCGAACGCTGAAGCTTTCTTT.

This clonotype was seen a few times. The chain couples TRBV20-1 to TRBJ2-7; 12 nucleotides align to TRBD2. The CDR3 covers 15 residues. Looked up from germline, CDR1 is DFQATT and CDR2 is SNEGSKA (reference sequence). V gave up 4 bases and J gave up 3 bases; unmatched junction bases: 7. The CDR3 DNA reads TGCAGTGCTACAGACACTAGCGGGGGGCACTACGAGCAGTACGTC. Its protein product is CSATDTSGGHYEQYV.

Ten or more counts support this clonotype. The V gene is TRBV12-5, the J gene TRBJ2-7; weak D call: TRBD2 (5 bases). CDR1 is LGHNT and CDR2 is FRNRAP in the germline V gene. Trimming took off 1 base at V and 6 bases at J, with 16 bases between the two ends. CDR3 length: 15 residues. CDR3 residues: CASGLAPNGGGEQYF. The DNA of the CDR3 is TGTGCTAGTGGTTTGGCCCCCAACGGCGGAGGCGAGCAGTACTTC.

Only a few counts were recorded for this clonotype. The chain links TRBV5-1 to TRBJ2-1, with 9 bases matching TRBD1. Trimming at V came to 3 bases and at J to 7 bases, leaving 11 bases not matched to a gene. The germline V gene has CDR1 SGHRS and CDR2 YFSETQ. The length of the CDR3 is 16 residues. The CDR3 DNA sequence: TGCGCCAGCAGCTCAGAGGTACAGGGGGCGGTGAATGAGCAGTTCTTC. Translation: CASSSEVQGAVNEQFF.

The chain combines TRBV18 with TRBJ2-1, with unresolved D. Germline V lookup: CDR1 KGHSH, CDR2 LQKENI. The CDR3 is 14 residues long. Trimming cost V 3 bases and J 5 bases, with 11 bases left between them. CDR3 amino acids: CASSPETVNNEQFF. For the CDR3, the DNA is TGTGCCAGCTCACCCGAGACTGTCAACAATGAGCAGTTCTTC. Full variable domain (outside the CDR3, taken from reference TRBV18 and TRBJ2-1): NAGVMQNPRHLVRRRGQEARLRCSPMKGHSHVYWYRQLPEEGLKFMVYLQKENIIDESGMPKERFSAEFPKEGPSILRIQQVVRGDSAAYFCASSPETVNNEQFFGPGTRLTVL.

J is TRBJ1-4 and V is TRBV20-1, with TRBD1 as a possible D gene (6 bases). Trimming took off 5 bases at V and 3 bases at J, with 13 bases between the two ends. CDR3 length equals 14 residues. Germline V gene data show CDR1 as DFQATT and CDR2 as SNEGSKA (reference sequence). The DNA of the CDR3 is TGCAGTGCTTCCCAGGGGTTTGCTAATGAAAAACTGTTTTTT. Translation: CSASQGFANEKLFF.

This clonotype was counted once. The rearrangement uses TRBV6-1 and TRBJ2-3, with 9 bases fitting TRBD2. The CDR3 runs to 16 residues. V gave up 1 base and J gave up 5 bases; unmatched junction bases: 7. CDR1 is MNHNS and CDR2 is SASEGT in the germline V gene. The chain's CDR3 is CASSEVAGGHGDTQYF. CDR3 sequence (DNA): TGTGCCAGCAGTGAAGTGGCGGGGGGGCACGGAGATACGCAGTATTTT.

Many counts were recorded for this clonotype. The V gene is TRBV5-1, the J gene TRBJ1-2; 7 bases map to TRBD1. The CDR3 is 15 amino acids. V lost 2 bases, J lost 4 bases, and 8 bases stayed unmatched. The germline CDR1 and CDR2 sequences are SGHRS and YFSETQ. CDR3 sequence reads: CASSFDRELGYGYTF. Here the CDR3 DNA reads TGCGCCAGCAGCTTTGACAGGGAGCTTGGCTATGGCTACACCTTC.

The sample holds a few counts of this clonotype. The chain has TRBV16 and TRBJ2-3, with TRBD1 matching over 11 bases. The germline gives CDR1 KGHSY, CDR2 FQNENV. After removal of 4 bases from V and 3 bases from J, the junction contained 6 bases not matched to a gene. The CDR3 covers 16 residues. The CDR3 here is CASSPLGQGATDTQYF. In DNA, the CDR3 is TGTGCCAGCAGCCCCCTTGGACAGGGGGCTACAGATACGCAGTATTTT.

The DNA of the CDR3 is TGTGCCAGCAGCTCCGGGACAGGCTGGCCTAACGAGCAGTACTTC. This codes for CASSSGTGWPNEQYF. The V and J genes are TRBV7-3 and TRBJ2-7, with 8 bases fitting TRBD1. Germline trimming cut 4 bases from V and 5 bases from J; bases unmatched to any gene: 10. The CDR3 spans 15 residues. Per the germline V gene, CDR1 is SGHTA and CDR2 is FQGTGA.

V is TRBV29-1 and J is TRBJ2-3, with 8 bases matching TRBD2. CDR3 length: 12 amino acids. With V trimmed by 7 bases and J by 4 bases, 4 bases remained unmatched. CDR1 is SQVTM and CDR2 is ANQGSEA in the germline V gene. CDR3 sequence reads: CSATSASDTQYF. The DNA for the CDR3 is TGCAGCGCGACTAGCGCGTCAGATACGCAGTATTTT.